The sequence of this T cell receptor beta chain was determined in a study of T cell responses to AZD1222 COVID-19 vaccine. Findings and limits, study-wide: The study found vaccine-associated CD4 TCRs spanning spike, dominant at 160-218 and 743-854. Sampled repertoires all dated from after the peak T cell response. Two AZD1222 doses significantly raised spike-specific TCR breadth and depth over controls. Seropositive AZD1222 recipients at baseline numbered only five or six.

This CDR3 region has 16 residues. CDR1 is SGHDT and CDR2 is YYEEEE in the germline V gene. V lost 3 bases and J 1 base, leaving 16 bases between the germline ends. A remark on this clone: Its antigen is unknown.

Sequencing was performed with immunoSEQ multiplex PCR; in TCRdb, only in-frame clones are kept and a portion is missing. Of around 130,000 clones in the sample, 92% were seen once. This chain joins TRBV5-6 and TRBJ1-1; a possible D gene is TRBD1 (6 bases). Material: peripheral blood, obtained 28 days after the second AZD1222 dose. The source is an adult who received the AZD1222 COVID-19 vaccine. The CDR3, as DNA: TGTGCCAGCAGCTCCCTATCAGGGGATTCGAACACTGAAGCTTTCTTT. Its translation is CASSSLSGDSNTEAFF.